Listed below are T cell receptor beta chains from one sample, sequenced in a study of CD8 T cells in Susac syndrome. TCRdb used MiXCR to reprocess the immunoSEQ multiplex PCR reads, holding one entry per CDR3 protein. Among about 94,000 distinct CDR3 sequences listed, about 93% were seen once. The sample taken for sequencing was CD4+ T cells from PBMCs. The receptor set was obtained from a human donor with Susac syndrome. The CDR3 runs from the conserved cysteine through the conserved F or W. A D gene is named only where the DNA matches it firmly. Size is stated for part of the rows, as once, few or many counts, or as a class when the clone is expanded.

J	D	length	V	size	DNA	CDR3
TRBJ1-6	NA	14	TRBV30	NA	TGTGCCTGGAACCCCAGCTCCTATAATTCACCCCTCCACTTT	CAWNPSSYNSPLHF
TRBJ1-3	NA	15	TRBV3-1	NA	TGTGCCAGCAGCCAAGATGGGGTCTCTGGAAACACCATATATTTT	CASSQDGVSGNTIYF
TRBJ2-2	TRBD2	15	TRBV7-2	NA	TGTGCCAGCAGTCAGCGGGGGGGCCGAACCGGGGAGCTGTTTTTT	CASSQRGGRTGELFF
TRBJ2-7	NA	13	TRBV24-1	NA	TGTGCCACCAGGGCCGGTTTCGGTGGGGAGCAGTACTTC	CATRAGFGGEQYF
TRBJ2-5	NA	13	TRBV18	NA	TGTGCCAGCTCACCTACAGGCTCCGAGACCCAGTACTTC	CASSPTGSETQYF
TRBJ2-2	NA	15	TRBV15	NA	TGTGCCACCAGCTCCATTGGGGGGGCCCCCGGGGAGCTGTTTTTT	CATSSIGGAPGELFF
TRBJ1-1	NA	13	TRBV9	once	TGTGCCAGCAGCGTGACACCGTCCAAAGAAGCTTTCTTT	CASSVTPSKEAFF
TRBJ2-2	NA	14	TRBV2	NA	TGTGCCAGCAGTGAAATGGGGCGTACCGGGGAGCTGTTTTTT	CASSEMGRTGELFF
TRBJ2-5	NA	14	TRBV4-1	once	TGCGCCAGCAGCCAAGAAGCGAGGAGAGAGACCCAGTACTTC	CASSQEARRETQYF
TRBJ2-5	NA	16	TRBV12-3/TRBV12-4	NA	TGTGCCAGCAGTGAACTTAAAGACCCGTACCAAGAGACCCAGTACTTC	CASSELKDPYQETQYF
TRBJ1-5	TRBD1	13	TRBV30	NA	TGTGCCTGGAGTTGGGGACAGGGACAGCCCCAGCATTTT	CAWSWGQGQPQHF
TRBJ2-2	TRBD1	14	TRBV29-1	NA	TGCAGCGCCCCGGACAGGGGCGGCACCGGGGAGCTGTTTTTT	CSAPDRGGTGELFF
TRBJ1-1	NA	14	TRBV29-1	NA	TGCAGCGCTACCGAGTCAGGTACCTCCACTGAAGCTTTCTTT	CSATESGTSTEAFF
TRBJ1-2	NA	14	TRBV7-9	once	TGTGCCAGCAGCTTAGGGGGGGCGGGAGGTGGCTACACCTTC	CASSLGGAGGGYTF
TRBJ1-4	NA	15	TRBV5-1	NA	TGCGCCAGCAGCTTGGCCCGGGACGTTAATGAAAAACTGTTTTTT	CASSLARDVNEKLFF
TRBJ2-3	NA	14	TRBV20-1	NA	TGCAGTGCTAGAGATGCTAGCCTGCCAGATACGCAGTATTTT	CSARDASLPDTQYF
TRBJ2-2	NA	17	TRBV29-1	NA	TGCAGCGTTGCCGAGGGGGTGACACGGGCGAACACCGGGGAGCTGTTTTTT	CSVAEGVTRANTGELFF
TRBJ2-1	TRBD1	14	TRBV6-5	NA	TGTGCCAGCAGTTTAACAGGGGGCCTCGGTGAGCAGTTCTTC	CASSLTGGLGEQFF
TRBJ2-7	NA	12	TRBV28	NA	TGTGCCAGCAGTTCTATCGTTGACGAGCAGTACTTC	CASSSIVDEQYF
TRBJ2-5	NA	13	TRBV4-2	NA	TGTGCCAGCAGCCAAGAAGGCGTCGAGACCCAGTACTTC	CASSQEGVETQYF
TRBJ2-7	NA	10	TRBV2	NA	TGTGCCAGCGGAACTCGGGAGCAGTACTTC	CASGTREQYF
TRBJ2-7	NA	15	TRBV9	NA	TGTGCCAGCAGCGTAGACGGCGACAGCTCCTACGAGCAGTACTTC	CASSVDGDSSYEQYF
TRBJ2-4	NA	13	TRBV14	NA	TGTGCCAGCAGGAGCCAGGGTGAGAACATTCAGTACTTC	CASRSQGENIQYF
TRBJ1-5	TRBD1	14	TRBV11-2	NA	TGTGCCAGCAGCCGTGACAGGGGTTATCAGCCCCAGCATTTT	CASSRDRGYQPQHF
TRBJ2-5	NA	15	TRBV14	NA	TGTGCCAGCAGCCACCTCTTGTCTGCACAAGAGACCCAGTACTTC	CASSHLLSAQETQYF
TRBJ2-3	TRBD1	16	TRBV5-4	once	TGTGCCAGCAGCTTGAGCCAGGGACAGGGGGCAGATACGCAGTATTTT	CASSLSQGQGADTQYF
TRBJ2-1	NA	14	TRBV18	NA	TGTGCCAGCTCTCCCCCCGGGGGATACAATGAGCAGTTCTTC	CASSPPGGYNEQFF
TRBJ1-1	NA	12	TRBV29-1	NA	TGCAGCTTCATCAGTACCTACACTGAAGCTTTCTTT	CSFISTYTEAFF
TRBJ2-1	TRBD2	19	TRBV20-1	NA	TGCAGTGCTAGACTCCTGGGACTAGCGGGGGCCTTCTCCTACAATGAGCAGTTCTTC	CSARLLGLAGAFSYNEQFF
TRBJ2-2	TRBD2	16	TRBV11-2	NA	TGTGCCAGCAGCATTCTAGCGGGGTCGAACACCGGGGAGCTGTTTTTT	CASSILAGSNTGELFF
TRBJ2-7	NA	16	TRBV5-1	NA	TGCGCCAGCAGCTATCCTCGGGACAAGGCTACCTACGAGCAGTACTTC	CASSYPRDKATYEQYF
TRBJ2-7	NA	12	TRBV6-1	NA	TGTGCCAGCAGTGTTGCCTCCTACGAGCAGTACTTC	CASSVASYEQYF
TRBJ1-6	NA	12	TRBV20-1	NA	TGCAGTGCACCAGACCTTGGCTCACCCCTCCACTTT	CSAPDLGSPLHF
TRBJ2-7	NA	14	TRBV20-1	NA	TGCAGTGCTAGAGATAAGGGGGGGCCCTACGAGCAGTACTTC	CSARDKGGPYEQYF
TRBJ2-1	NA	14	TRBV29-1	once	TGCAGCGTTGCGTCGGGGGCCCTCCGGGATGAGCAGTTCTTC	CSVASGALRDEQFF
TRBJ2-7	NA	14	TRBV4-3	NA	TGCGCCAGCAGCCTTGAGACAGGGAGGTACGAGCAGTACTTC	CASSLETGRYEQYF
TRBJ2-7	TRBD1	14	TRBV29-1	NA	TGCAGCGTTGCGGGACAGGGGGTGACCTACGAGCAGTACTTC	CSVAGQGVTYEQYF